The 19 T cell receptor beta chains presented below share a single source sample, sequenced in a study of CD8+CD57+ T cells in acquired aplastic anemia. For CDR3 and TCR beta VDJ profiling, genomic DNA was the template used. MiXCR was run by TCRdb on the reads, yielding one entry per CDR3 protein. This sample has roughly 180,000 distinct CDR3 sequences, with 40% to 55% found just once. The source material was sorted CD4+, CD8+, or CD8+CD57+ T cells (not recorded which) from PBMCs. The receptors shown here come from a human donor in good health.

The chain carries TRBV2 and TRBJ2-2; D is ambiguous. V lost 2 bases and J lost 1, with 8 bases in between. Germline values: CDR1 SNHLY, CDR2 FYNNEI. The CDR3 is 15 amino acids. The CDR3 DNA reads as TGTGCCAGCAGTGAAAGTCAGATGAACACCGGGGAGCTGTTTTTT. Its protein is CASSESQMNTGELFF.

In its sample, this clonotype was seen many times. Here the CDR3 DNA reads TGTGCCAGCAGCTTCCAGGGGAGGGGATACAATGAGCAGTTCTTC. This codes for CASSFQGRGYNEQFF. The chain has TRBV7-9 and TRBJ2-1, with a possible D match to TRBD2 (7 bases). V was shortened by 3 bases and J by 4 bases, with 13 bases between the two germline ends. CDR3 length: 15 amino acids. Germline CDR1 and CDR2: SEHNR and FQNEAQ (reference sequence).

In its sample, this clonotype was seen many times. The rearrangement uses TRBV2 and TRBJ1-5; no clear D gene. This CDR3 spans 14 amino acids. Germline V CDR1 and CDR2: SNHLY, FYNNEI. V dropped 3 bases and J dropped 4 bases, with 10 bases sitting between them. CDR3 protein: CASSDGGGNQPQHF. CDR3 sequence (DNA): TGTGCCAGCAGTGATGGCGGAGGGAATCAGCCCCAGCATTTT.

Many counts were recorded for this clonotype. The chain employs TRBV11-2 and TRBJ2-7; D perhaps matches TRBD2 (6 bases). Trimming stripped 0 bases from V and 3 bases from J, with 18 bases between. CDR1 SGHAT and CDR2 FQNNGV come from the germline V gene. This CDR3 comprises 17 residues. The CDR3 spells CASSLDFWASELYEQYF. Written as DNA, the CDR3 is TGTGCCAGCAGCTTAGATTTTTGGGCTAGCGAACTCTACGAGCAGTACTTC.

This clonotype was seen more than once but under ten times. This CDR3 is CASSRGGRGLQPQHF. Here the CDR3 DNA reads TGTGCCAGCAGCAGGGGGGGGAGGGGGCTTCAGCCCCAGCATTTT. The genes are TRBV5-6 and TRBJ1-5; 7 positions agree with TRBD1. CDR3 length equals 15 residues. The ends lost 4 bases at V and 6 bases at J; junction bases unmatched: 10. Germline lookup yields CDR1 SGHDT and CDR2 YYEEEE.

This chain uses TRBV7-8 with TRBJ2-1, with unresolved D. Germline-derived CDR1 and CDR2 are SGHVS and FQNEAQ. The CDR3 has 12 amino acids. V shed 0 bases and J shed 10 bases, with 7 bases lying between them. CDR3 coding DNA: TGTGCCAGCAGCTTAGCGGGATCGGAGCAGTTCTTC. Encoded protein: CASSLAGSEQFF.

This chain links TRBV12-3 or TRBV12-4 with TRBJ2-5; TRBD2 aligns across 13 bases. The V segment lost 6 bases and the J segment 5 bases; nucleotides outside the gene matches: 6. The CDR3 totals 15 residues. The CDR3 bases are TGTGCCAGCAGCACTAGCGGGAGGGCCGGGGAGACCCAGTACTTC. This translates into CASSTSGRAGETQYF.

The rearrangement links TRBV11-2 to TRBJ2-1; 11 positions agree with TRBD2. Losses at the gene ends were 7 bases for V and 1 base for J; bases not matched to a gene: 9. This CDR3 has 17 amino acids. Germline V gives CDR1 SGHAT, CDR2 FQNNGV. CDR3 in DNA: TGTGCCAGCACCCTTTTTAGCGGGAGGGATTCCTACAATGAGCAGTTCTTC. Amino acid sequence: CASTLFSGRDSYNEQFF.

The sample holds many counts of this clonotype. V is TRBV9 and J is TRBJ1-3; a possible D gene is TRBD1 (6 bases). The V gene lost 0 bases and the J gene lost 7 bases, with 14 bases spanning the gap. The CDR3 totals 15 residues. Germline assignment: CDR1 SGDLS and CDR2 YYNGEE. CDR3 nucleotide sequence: TGTGCCAGCAGCGTAGATCAGGGGTCGAGGAACACCATATATTTT. Its translation: CASSVDQGSRNTIYF.

This clonotype was observed a handful of times. The rearrangement joins TRBV20-1 to TRBJ2-1; D may match TRBD1 or TRBD2 (6 bases each). The CDR3 runs to 16 residues. The V gene's germline CDR1 is DFQATT and CDR2 SNEGSKA (reference sequence). V lost 3 bases and J 3 bases, leaving 18 bases between the germline ends. CDR3 coding DNA: TGCAGTGCTAGGGTCCGGGGGCGGGTTTTCTACAATGAGCAGTTCTTC. This codes for CSARVRGRVFYNEQFF.

V is TRBV7-8 and J is TRBJ2-2; perhaps TRBD2 as D (5 bases). CDR1 is SGHVS and CDR2 is FQNEAQ in the germline V gene. Trimming stripped 4 bases from V and 6 bases from J, with 6 bases between. This CDR3 region has 12 residues. CDR3 sequence reads: CASSSSPGELFF. The CDR3 coding sequence is TGTGCCAGCAGCTCTAGCCCCGGGGAGCTGTTTTTT.

This sequence joins TRBV11-2 and TRBJ2-7; 9 positions agree with TRBD1. Germline values: CDR1 SGHAT, CDR2 FQNNGV. Trimming took 5 bases from V and 2 from J; bases not matched to a gene: 13. The CDR3 is 17 amino acids. This CDR3 reads CASSRGYPGQGAYEQYF. DNA for the CDR3: TGTGCCAGCAGCAGGGGCTATCCGGGACAGGGAGCCTACGAGCAGTACTTC.

This clonotype was seen ten or more times. This chain links TRBV6-1 with TRBJ1-1; D ambiguous. V was shortened by 7 bases and J by 0 bases, with 12 bases between the two germline ends. There are 14 residues in the CDR3. CDR1 is MNHNS, CDR2 SASEGT, per germline. CDR3 protein: CASTEGRLNTEAFF. DNA for the CDR3: TGTGCCAGCACCGAAGGACGCTTGAACACTGAAGCTTTCTTT.

The rearrangement joins TRBV5-1 to TRBJ1-2; weak D call: TRBD1 (6 bases). The CDR3 has 14 amino acids. V lost 2 bases and J 5 bases, leaving 13 bases between the germline ends. Germline CDR1 is SGHRS and CDR2 is YFSETQ. The CDR3 loop reads CASSLLGQEYGYTF. The CDR3 nucleotides are TGCGCCAGCAGCTTACTGGGACAAGAGTATGGCTACACCTTC. Drawing the rest from reference TRBV5-1 and TRBJ1-2, the complete variable domain is KAGVTQTPRYLIKTRGQQVTLSCSPISGHRSVSWYQQTPGQGLQFLFEYFSETQRNKGNFPGRFSGRQFSNSRSEMNVSTLELGDSALYLCASSLLGQEYGYTFGSGTRLTVV.

Only a few counts were recorded for this clonotype. The chain combines TRBV10-3 with TRBJ2-7; the match to TRBD2 covers 11 bases. V dropped 8 bases and J dropped 3; count of bases not matched to a gene: 6. Germline V gene lookup returns CDR1 ENHRY and CDR2 SYGVKD. The CDR3 is made up of 14 amino acids. CDR3 sequence (DNA): TGTGCCATCCGAACGGGACTAGCGGACTACGAGCAGTACTTC. This sequence encodes CAIRTGLADYEQYF.

The rearrangement uses TRBV10-3 and TRBJ2-1; TRBD2 might be the D (5 bases). The germline gives CDR1 ENHRY, CDR2 SYGVKD. With 6 bases removed from V and 4 bases from J, the gap between germline ends came to 10 bases. This CDR3 has 13 residues. CDR3 residues: CAISHSGYNEQFF. The CDR3 DNA reads as TGTGCCATCAGCCACAGCGGTTACAATGAGCAGTTCTTC.

The gene calls are TRBV29-1 and TRBJ1-4, with TRBD1 identical over 8 bases. Germline CDR1 SQVTM, CDR2 ANQGSEA. The trim removed 6 bases at V and 6 bases at J, leaving 6 bases unmatched. The CDR3 runs 13 residues. DNA of the CDR3: TGCAGCGTGGACAGGGTTCTCGATGAAAAACTGTTTTTT. Translating gives CSVDRVLDEKLFF.

The genes are TRBV5-1 and TRBJ2-7; D is undetermined. The CDR3 has 13 amino acids. V lost 0 bases to trimming and J lost 3 bases, with 7 bases between them. The germline V gene has CDR1 SGHRS and CDR2 YFSETQ. The CDR3 DNA reads as TGCGCCAGCAGCTTGGAGCACCACTACGAGCAGTACTTC. It encodes CASSLEHHYEQYF.

As for this clonotype: Compared with germline, one end of the junction differs, possibly owing to a read error. The rearrangement uses TRBV5-1 and TRBJ2-2; D is possibly TRBD2 (5 bases). Germline V gene data show CDR1 as SGHRS and CDR2 as YFSETQ. The CDR3 covers 18 residues. CDR3 amino acids: CASGLRLLRASDTGELFF. The CDR3 DNA reads TGCGCCAGCGGCTTGCGACTACTTAGGGCGTCGGACACCGGGGAGCTGTTTTTT.